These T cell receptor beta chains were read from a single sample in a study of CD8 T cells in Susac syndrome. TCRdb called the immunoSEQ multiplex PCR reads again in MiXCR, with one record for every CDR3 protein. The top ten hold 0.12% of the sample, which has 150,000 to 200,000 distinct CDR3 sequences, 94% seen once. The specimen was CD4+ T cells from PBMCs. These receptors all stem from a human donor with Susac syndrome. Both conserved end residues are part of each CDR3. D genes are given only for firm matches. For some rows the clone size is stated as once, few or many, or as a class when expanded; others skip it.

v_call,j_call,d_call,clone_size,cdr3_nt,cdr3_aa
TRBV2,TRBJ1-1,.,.,TGTGCCAGCAGGCTACAGGTGAACACTGAAGCTTTCTTT,CASRLQVNTEAFF
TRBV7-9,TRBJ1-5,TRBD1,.,TGTGCCAGCAGCTTAGGACAGGGGGCGGGCAATCAGCCCCAGCATTTT,CASSLGQGAGNQPQHF
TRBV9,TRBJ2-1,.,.,TGTGCCAGCAGCATCCGGACGGTGACTTACAATGAGCAGTTCTTC,CASSIRTVTYNEQFF
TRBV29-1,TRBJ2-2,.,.,TGCAGCGTTGAAGGACGGCTGAACACCGGGGAGCTGTTTTTT,CSVEGRLNTGELFF
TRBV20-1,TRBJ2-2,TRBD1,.,TGCAGTGCGCGGACAGGGGTCTACACCGGGGAGCTGTTTTTT,CSARTGVYTGELFF
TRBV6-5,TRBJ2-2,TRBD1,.,TGTGCCAGCAGTTCGGACAGGGCGTTCGCGAACACCGGGGAGCTGTTTTTT,CASSSDRAFANTGELFF
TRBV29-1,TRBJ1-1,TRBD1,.,TGCAGCGTACACACAGCCAGGGGGGTCCTGAACACTGAAGCTTTCTTT,CSVHTARGVLNTEAFF
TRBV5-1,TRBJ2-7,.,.,TGCGCCAGCAGCAAACAGTTCCACGAGCAGTACTTC,CASSKQFHEQYF
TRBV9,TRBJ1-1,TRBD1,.,TGTGCCAGCAGCGTAGCGGCGCTGACAGGGGCGTATAGGATGAACACTGAAGCTTTCTTT,CASSVAALTGAYRMNTEAFF
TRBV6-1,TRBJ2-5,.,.,TGTGCCAGCAGACGGACTTCGGGGTGGGAGACCCAGTACTTC,CASRRTSGWETQYF
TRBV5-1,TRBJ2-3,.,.,TGCGCCAGCAGGCGCGGACAGAGGTTCACAGATACGCAGTATTTT,CASRRGQRFTDTQYF
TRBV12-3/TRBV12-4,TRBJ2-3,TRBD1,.,TGTGCCAGCAGGACAGGGGCAGATACGCAGTATTTT,CASRTGADTQYF
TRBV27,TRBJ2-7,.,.,TGTGCCAGCAGTTTCCTTGGACCCAGGTACGAGCAGTACTTC,CASSFLGPRYEQYF
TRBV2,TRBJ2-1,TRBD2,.,TGTGCCAGCAGGAAGACTAGCGGGGGGATTGAGCAGTTCTTC,CASRKTSGGIEQFF
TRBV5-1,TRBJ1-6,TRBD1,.,TGCGCCAGCAGTTGGGACAGGGACTCACCCCTCCACTTT,CASSWDRDSPLHF
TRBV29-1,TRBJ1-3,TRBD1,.,TGCAGCGCGAGCAGGGGGACTACTGGAAACACCATATATTTT,CSASRGTTGNTIYF
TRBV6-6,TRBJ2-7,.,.,TGTGCCAGCAGTTCTAGTAGTACCTACGAGCAGTACTTC,CASSSSSTYEQYF
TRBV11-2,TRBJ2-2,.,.,TGTGCCAGCAGCTTTACCCAACTATCCAGTGGTTGGGGAGGCGGCGGGGAGCTGTTTTTT,CASSFTQLSSGWGGGGELFF
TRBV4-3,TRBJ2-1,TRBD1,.,TGCGCCAGCAGCCAAACCCCAGGGGGCTACAATGAGCAGTTCTTC,CASSQTPGGYNEQFF
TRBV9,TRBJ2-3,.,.,TGTGCCAGCAGCGTAGTGGGACTCCCTACAGATACGCAGTATTTT,CASSVVGLPTDTQYF
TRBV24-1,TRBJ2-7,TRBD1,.,TGTGCCACCAGTGAACACCCAACAGGGGAAGTCTACGAGCAGTACTTC,CATSEHPTGEVYEQYF
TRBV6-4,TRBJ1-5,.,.,TGTGCCAGGATACAGCCCCAGCATTTT,CARIQPQHF
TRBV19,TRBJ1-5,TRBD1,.,TGTGCCAGTAGTATAGAGACAGGGCAATCTGCTGCCCAGCATTTT,CASSIETGQSAAQHF
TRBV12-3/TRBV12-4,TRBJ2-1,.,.,TGTGCCAGCAGCCTATCCTCCCGGGTGAATGAGCAGTTCTTC,CASSLSSRVNEQFF
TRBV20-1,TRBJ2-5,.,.,TGCAGTGGGGGGCTTGCACAAGAGACCCAGTACTTC,CSGGLAQETQYF
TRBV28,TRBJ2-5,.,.,TGTGCCAGCATTTCCGACAGCCAGGGAGAGACCCAGTACTTC,CASISDSQGETQYF
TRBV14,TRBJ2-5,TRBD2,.,TGTGCCAGCAGCCAAGATTTGTTGAGACTAGCGGGGGACCAAGAGACCCAGTACTTC,CASSQDLLRLAGDQETQYF
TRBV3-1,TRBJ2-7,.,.,TGTGCCAGCAGCCAAGATCAATTGAGGGGGAGCTACGAGCAGTACTTC,CASSQDQLRGSYEQYF
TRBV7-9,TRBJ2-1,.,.,TGTGCCAGCAGCCCCAATGAGCAGTTCTTC,CASSPNEQFF
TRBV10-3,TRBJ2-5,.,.,TGTGCCATCAGGGCCCAGGGTGGGGAAGAGACCCAGTACTTC,CAIRAQGGEETQYF
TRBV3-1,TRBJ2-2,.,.,TGTGCCAGCAGCCAAGATCCCAGGGGAGGCGGGGAGCTGTTTTTT,CASSQDPRGGGELFF
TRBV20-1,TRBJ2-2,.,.,TGCAGCGCCCCGACCAACCTAAACACCGGGGAGCTGTTTTTT,CSAPTNLNTGELFF
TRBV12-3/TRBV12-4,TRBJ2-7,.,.,TGTGCCAGCAGTTTCTACAGTGAAAAGCAGTACTTC,CASSFYSEKQYF
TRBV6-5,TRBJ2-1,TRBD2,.,TGTGCCAGCAGTTACACCGGGACTACAACCTACAATGAGCAGTTCTTC,CASSYTGTTTYNEQFF
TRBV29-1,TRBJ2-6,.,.,TGCAGCGTTGACGGGGACACCAGCTCTGGGGCCAACGTCCTGACTTTC,CSVDGDTSSGANVLTF
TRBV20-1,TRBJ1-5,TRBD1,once,TGCAGTGCAGCCCGACAGGGGGCTTCACAGCCCCAGCATTTT,CSAARQGASQPQHF
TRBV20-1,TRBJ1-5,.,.,TGCAGTGCTAGAGAAGGGCAAAGGGGTCAGCCCCAGCATTTT,CSAREGQRGQPQHF
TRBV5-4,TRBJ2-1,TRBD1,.,TGTGCCAGCAGCCGGGACAGGGTGCCCTACAATGAGCAGTTCTTC,CASSRDRVPYNEQFF
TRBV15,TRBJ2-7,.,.,TGTGCCACCAGCGGGATGGGGGTTGGGGAGCAGTACTTC,CATSGMGVGEQYF
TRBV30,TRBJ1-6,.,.,TGTGCCTGGAGGATTGACTCCTATAATTCACCCCTCCACTTT,CAWRIDSYNSPLHF
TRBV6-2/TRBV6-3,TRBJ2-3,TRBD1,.,TGTGCCAGCAGTTACTCGGACAGGATTGTAGATACGCAGTATTTT,CASSYSDRIVDTQYF
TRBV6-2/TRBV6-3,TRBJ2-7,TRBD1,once,TGTGCCAGCAGCAAACCAGGGGGCCGAACCTCCTACGAGCAGTACTTC,CASSKPGGRTSYEQYF
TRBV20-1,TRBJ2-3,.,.,TGCAGTGCTAGAGATCCGCGTTCAAGCACAGATACGCAGTATTTT,CSARDPRSSTDTQYF
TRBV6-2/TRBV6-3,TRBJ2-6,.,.,TGTGCCAGCGTAGCTTCTGGGGCCAACGTCCTGACTTTC,CASVASGANVLTF